This T cell receptor (beta chain) was recorded in a study of T cell responses to AZD1222 COVID-19 vaccine. General study results and limits: Spike-specific TCR repertoires showed rising breadth and depth after two AZD1222 doses. No repertoire was sampled before or during the peak T cell response, only after it.

This CDR3 spans 15 amino acids. Trimming removed 0 bases at V and 0 bases at J, with 6 bases between. Germline lookup yields CDR1 ENHRY and CDR2 SYGVKD. The assay was immunoSEQ multiplex PCR, and TCRdb's table has in-frame clones only and misses some. The sample shows about 86,000 clones, over 85% of them seen only once. As for this clone: What it recognizes is unknown.

This TCR came from an adult in good health. This specimen was peripheral blood, taken on day 0 of AZD1222 vaccination. The chain couples TRBV10-3 to TRBJ2-1, with D unresolved. The CDR3 DNA reads TGTGCCATCAGTGAGTCCTTAAGCTCCTACAATGAGCAGTTCTTC. It codes for CAISESLSSYNEQFF.